Each of the 23 T cell receptor beta chains below was sequenced from the same sample in a study of blood T cell repertoires in COVID-19. This table comes from immunoSEQ multiplex PCR, and its TCRdb copy is limited to in-frame clones, with some not included. The sample has 50,000 to 75,000 clones, 80% to 95% seen once. Sequenced material: peripheral blood. All receptors come from a man between 65 and 80 years old with active COVID-19.

The rearrangement uses TRBV28 and TRBJ1-1, with no clear D. The germline V and J ends were trimmed by 5 bases and 4 bases, with 20 bases remaining between them. The CDR3 runs to 16 residues. Germline lookup yields CDR1 MDHEN and CDR2 SYDVKM. As DNA, the CDR3 is TGTGCCAGCAGTCCCCCTTCGGTATTTGGGAGCACTGAAGCTTTCTTT. Amino acids: CASSPPSVFGSTEAFF.

The chain combines TRBV5-1 with TRBJ2-3; 14 positions match TRBD2. V lost 6 bases and J lost 6; bases outside the gene matches: 9. This CDR3 comprises 16 residues. Germline-derived CDR1 and CDR2 are SGHRS and YFSETQ. CDR3 in DNA: TGCGCCAGCACCATAGGACTAGCGGGGGGTTCGGATACGCAGTATTTT. This gives the protein CASTIGLAGGSDTQYF.

The chain links TRBV6-6 to TRBJ2-1; D remains ambiguous. The V end was cut by 6 bases, the J end by 6 bases, with 9 bases between. The CDR3 is 12 amino acids. CDR1 MNHNY and CDR2 SVGAGI come from the germline V gene (reference sequence). CDR3 residues: CASRGAINEQFF. For the CDR3, the DNA is TGTGCCAGCAGAGGAGCAATCAATGAGCAGTTCTTC.

The DNA for the CDR3 is TGTGCCAGCAGCGTAATTGGGGGGGAGAACACTGAAGCTTTCTTT. Translation gives CASSVIGGENTEAFF. The rearrangement uses TRBV9 and TRBJ1-1; perhaps TRBD1 as D (5 bases). With 1 base removed from V and 1 base from J, the gap between germline ends came to 11 bases. This CDR3 spans 15 amino acids. Germline CDR1 and CDR2: SGDLS and YYNGEE.

The genes are TRBV18 and TRBJ2-7; 7 bases fit TRBD1. Looked up from germline, CDR1 is KGHSH and CDR2 is LQKENI. This CDR3 spans 14 amino acids. The V segment lost 3 bases and the J segment 4 bases; nucleotides outside the gene matches: 6. CDR3 loop: CASSPSKGAYEQYF. As DNA, the CDR3 is TGTGCCAGCTCACCTAGTAAGGGGGCGTACGAGCAGTACTTC.

This clone was seen a few times. The J gene is TRBJ1-6, the V gene TRBV3-1 (or the pseudogene TRBV3-2); 7 bases line up with TRBD1. J gave up 6 bases and V 3 bases, and 2 bases lay outside the gene matches. Germline V gene data show CDR1 as LGHDT and CDR2 as YNNKEL (reference sequence). This CDR3 contains 14 residues. For the CDR3, the DNA is TGTGCCAGCAGCCAGGGGACAGCTAATTCACCCCTCCACTTT. Its protein product is CASSQGTANSPLHF.

The chain uses TRBV7-9 and TRBJ2-1, with 7 bases that match TRBD2. J lost 8 bases, V lost 5 bases, and 12 bases had no gene match. Germline V gives CDR1 SEHNR, CDR2 FQNEAQ (reference sequence). The CDR3 runs to 15 residues. The CDR3 DNA reads TGTGCCAGCAGCGGAGGCTGGCGGGGGAGGGATGAGCAGTTCTTC. Amino acids: CASSGGWRGRDEQFF.

V gene TRBV5-1 combines with J gene TRBJ1-6; 7 bases are a match to TRBD1. Germline V gives CDR1 SGHRS, CDR2 YFSETQ. Germline trimming cut 0 bases from V and 9 bases from J; bases unmatched to any gene: 6. The CDR3 has 15 amino acids. The DNA for the CDR3 is TGCGCCAGCAGCTTGGACAGGGGCGGAATTTCACCCCTCCACTTT. Translation gives CASSLDRGGISPLHF. Together with reference TRBV5-1 and TRBJ1-6, the CDR3 gives the full variable domain: KAGVTQTPRYLIKTRGQQVTLSCSPISGHRSVSWYQQTPGQGLQFLFEYFSETQRNKGNFPGRFSGRQFSNSRSEMNVSTLELGDSALYLCASSLDRGGISPLHFGNGTRLTVT.

Here the CDR3 DNA reads TGTGCCAGCAGCCAAACCGGGGGGGTCACAGATACGCAGTATTTT. It encodes CASSQTGGVTDTQYF. The chain links TRBV14 to TRBJ2-3, with 8 bases that match TRBD2. The ends lost 2 bases at V and 2 bases at J; junction bases unmatched: 3. This CDR3 contains 15 residues. The germline V gene has CDR1 SGHDN and CDR2 FVKESK.

This clone has just one count. This chain links TRBV15 with TRBJ1-2; 11 nucleotides align to TRBD1. Trimming took 4 bases from V and 7 from J; bases not matched to a gene: 8. CDR3 length: 15 amino acids. CDR1 is LNHNV and CDR2 is YYDKDF in the germline V gene (reference sequence). CDR3 bases: TGTGCCACCAGCAATAGGGGACAGGGGGGTTTTGGCTACACCTTC. It encodes CATSNRGQGGFGYTF.

This chain joins TRBV5-6 and TRBJ1-1; no firm D call. The CDR3 contains 13 residues. The germline V gene encodes CDR1 SGHDT and CDR2 YYEEEE. V was clipped by 0 bases and J by 4 bases, with 7 bases between them. For the CDR3, the DNA is TGTGCCAGCAGCTTGGGTGAGGCCACTGAAGCTTTCTTT. Encoded protein: CASSLGEATEAFF.

The chain combines TRBV6-5 with TRBJ1-1, with unresolved D. The germline V and J ends were trimmed by 8 bases and 1 base, with 17 bases remaining between them. The CDR3 is made up of 15 amino acids. CDR1 and CDR2 from the germline V gene are MNHEY and SVGAGI. The CDR3 region is CASVGSGIKNTEAFF. CDR3 in DNA: TGTGCCAGCGTAGGGTCGGGAATAAAGAACACTGAAGCTTTCTTT.

The V and J genes are TRBV27 and TRBJ2-3; D is perhaps TRBD2 (6 bases). The V gene's germline CDR1 is MNHEY and CDR2 SMNVEV (reference sequence). The V gene lost 0 bases and the J gene lost 5 bases, with 9 bases spanning the gap. The CDR3 runs to 14 residues. The CDR3 nucleotides are TGTGCCAGCAGTTTATCCGGGGGAGGAGATACGCAGTATTTT. Its protein product is CASSLSGGGDTQYF.

The chain couples TRBV10-2 to TRBJ1-1, with D possibly being TRBD1 (5 bases). Trimming pared 6 bases from V and 2 bases from J, leaving 19 bases between. Germline V gene sequence: CDR1 WSHSY, CDR2 SAAADI. This CDR3 has 16 amino acids. The CDR3 reads CASSLSWGGENTEAFF. Here the CDR3 DNA reads TGCGCCAGCAGCCTATCATGGGGAGGGGAAAACACTGAAGCTTTCTTT.

This chain links TRBV3-1 (or the pseudogene TRBV3-2) with TRBJ2-7; the match to TRBD1 covers 9 bases. V lost 0 bases, J lost 5 bases, and 8 bases stayed unmatched. Germline lookup yields CDR1 LGHDT and CDR2 YNNKEL (reference sequence). This CDR3 spans 16 amino acids. The CDR3 is CASSQDIGTGKNEQYF. Here the CDR3 DNA reads TGTGCCAGCAGCCAAGATATCGGGACAGGGAAAAACGAGCAGTACTTC.

This chain joins TRBV6-2 or TRBV6-3 and TRBJ2-5; D gene uncertain. The CDR3 loop spans 13 amino acids. Between the trimmed V and J ends, which lost 4 bases and 5 bases, there was a span of 11 bases. Germline V CDR1 and CDR2: MNHEY, SVGEGT. CDR3 coding DNA: TGTGCCAGCAGTTCCACGGGTCGGGAGACCCAGTACTTC. It yields the protein CASSSTGRETQYF.

The rearrangement joins TRBV28 to TRBJ1-1; 9 bases are shared with TRBD1. J lost 8 bases, V lost 6 bases, and 7 bases had no gene match. The CDR3 consists of 13 residues. Germline-derived CDR1 and CDR2 are MDHEN and SYDVKM. The CDR3 coding sequence is TGTGCCAGCAGGGGACAGGGCGACCAGGAAGCTTTCTTT. Translation gives CASRGQGDQEAFF.

The chain joins TRBV7-3 to TRBJ1-1; D is uncertain. This CDR3 contains 15 residues. V shed 1 base and J shed 1 base, with 10 bases lying between them. Per the germline V gene, CDR1 is SGHTA and CDR2 is FQGTGA. The CDR3 sequence is CASSLSTAGNTEAFF. CDR3 nucleotide sequence: TGTGCCAGCAGCTTAAGTACGGCAGGGAACACTGAAGCTTTCTTT.

V is TRBV5-4 and J is TRBJ2-7; D not certain. The CDR3 is made up of 12 amino acids. CDR1 SGHNT and CDR2 YYREEE come from the germline V gene (reference sequence). V dropped 4 bases and J dropped 0 bases, with 5 bases sitting between them. The CDR3 loop is CASSLSSYEQYF. DNA of the CDR3: TGTGCCAGCAGCCTAAGCTCCTACGAGCAGTACTTC.

The chain recombines TRBV6-1 with TRBJ1-2, with 7 bases identical to TRBD1. Germline-derived CDR1 and CDR2 are MNHNS and SASEGT. CDR3 size: 14 residues. Trimming at V came to 3 bases and at J to 5 bases, leaving 6 bases not matched to a gene. CDR3 coding DNA: TGTGCCAGCAGTGATGGGGACAGACCTTATGGCTACACCTTC. It codes for CASSDGDRPYGYTF.

The rearrangement joins TRBV5-4 to TRBJ1-1; 8 nucleotides line up with TRBD1. The CDR3 contains 15 residues. Germline V gene lookup returns CDR1 SGHNT and CDR2 YYREEE (reference sequence). V lost 1 base, J lost 4 bases, and 6 bases stayed unmatched. CDR3 amino acids: CASSLRQGAFTEAFF. The DNA of the CDR3 is TGTGCCAGCAGCTTGCGCCAGGGGGCGTTCACTGAAGCTTTCTTT.

V and J are TRBV3-1 (or the pseudogene TRBV3-2) and TRBJ1-1; D is unclear. The CDR3 is made up of 13 amino acids. The V end lost 3 bases, the J end lost 5 bases, and 10 bases lay between the germline ends. Germline V lookup: CDR1 LGHDT, CDR2 YNNKEL (reference sequence). The DNA for the CDR3 is TGTGCCAGCAGCCAGCAGGAGGGTACTGAAGCTTTCTTT. This codes for CASSQQEGTEAFF.

The V gene is TRBV4-1, the J gene TRBJ1-4; 8 bases agree with TRBD1. The length of the CDR3 is 19 residues. V shed 0 bases and J 4 bases; nucleotides not matched to a gene: 13. Germline assignment: CDR1 MGHRA and CDR2 YSYEKL. In nucleotides, the CDR3 is TGCGCCAGCAGCCAAGATTGGGGCAGGGGGCCGTCTTTTAATGAAAAACTGTTTTTT. This translates into CASSQDWGRGPSFNEKLFF.